The 15 T cell receptor beta chains below all came from one sample that was sequenced in a study of metastatic and nonmetastatic thyroid tumors. Each patient went into thyroid surgery without having received any treatment. TCRdb reprocessed the PCR reads using MiXCR. The table shows some 16,000 clones, with roughly a quarter occurring only once. Sequencing was done on a sample of tumor tissue. These TCRs come from a male donor with papillary thyroid cancer or a benign thyroid nodule (not recorded which). Some clones in this sample may be carry-over from other donors' samples.

This chain connects TRBV27 to TRBJ2-7, with D perhaps matching TRBD1 (5 bases). V was trimmed by 6 bases and J by 5 bases, leaving 14 bases between them. Looked up from germline, CDR1 is MNHEY and CDR2 is SMNVEV (reference sequence). The length of the CDR3 is 13 residues. The CDR3 sequence: CASRPTGVHEQYF. The CDR3 region has the DNA TGTGCCAGCAGGCCCACAGGTGTCCACGAGCAGTACTTC.

This chain links TRBV11-1 with TRBJ1-2; D is undetermined. Germline V CDR1 and CDR2: SGHAT, FQDESV (reference sequence). This CDR3 contains 19 residues. The V end lost 4 bases, the J end lost 5 bases, and 29 bases lay between the germline ends. CDR3 bases: TGTGCCAGCAGCTCGGGCCGATCGGGATTACCTTACTCATCGTATGGCTACACCTTC. It translates to CASSSGRSGLPYSSYGYTF.

V gene TRBV3-1 combines with J gene TRBJ1-2; maybe TRBD1 (5 bases). Deletions cut 1 base from V and 7 bases from J, with 7 bases between. The germline V gene has CDR1 LGHDT and CDR2 YNNKEL (reference sequence). The CDR3 has 12 residues. DNA for the CDR3: TGTGCCAGCAGCCAAGCGACAGCTGGCTACACCTTC. It specifies CASSQATAGYTF.

This clone is medium-sized in the sample. This chain joins TRBV7-2 and TRBJ1-1; the match to TRBD1 covers 7 bases. Germline V gene sequence: CDR1 SGHTA, CDR2 FQGNSA. V trimming: 5 bases; J trimming: 7 bases; junction bases outside the gene matches: 13. This CDR3 has 15 residues. The CDR3: CASSRKGTAVDEAFF. The CDR3 bases are TGTGCCAGCAGCCGCAAAGGGACAGCGGTTGATGAAGCTTTCTTT.

This clone came up a few times. Given a much more abundant clone one base away, this may be a read error. CDR3 sequence reads: CASIPLAGLPSGTDTQYF. The CDR3 region has the DNA TGTGCCAGCATTCCCCTAGCGGGGTTGCCTTCAGGCACAGATACGCAGTATTTT. The chain is built from TRBV12-3 or TRBV12-4 and TRBJ2-3; TRBD2 matches 9 bases. J gave up 1 base and V 7 bases, and 15 bases lay outside the gene matches. This CDR3 is 18 amino acids long.

This clone was seen at least ten times. This sequence joins TRBV28 and TRBJ1-5; 9 bases align to TRBD1. CDR1 is MDHEN, CDR2 SYDVKM, per germline. This CDR3 has 14 amino acids. V shed 2 bases and J 5 bases; nucleotides not matched to a gene: 1. The CDR3 coding sequence is TGTGCCAGCAGTTTAACAGGGGGCCATCAGCCCCAGCATTTT. This encodes CASSLTGGHQPQHF.

This clone has a count of ten or more. The chain employs TRBV20-1 and TRBJ1-2; D unresolved. CDR1 is DFQATT, CDR2 SNEGSKA, per germline (reference sequence). The germline V and J ends were trimmed by 5 bases and 1 base, with 14 bases remaining between them. The CDR3 extends over 14 amino acids. For the CDR3, the DNA is TGCAGTGCTTCGGGGAGACAACTTAACTATGGCTACACCTTC. This gives the protein CSASGRQLNYGYTF.

This clone occurred many times. This sequence joins TRBV6-1 and TRBJ1-1, with D hard to call. Trimming stripped 5 bases from V and 2 bases from J, with 15 bases between. Germline-derived CDR1 and CDR2 are MNHNS and SASEGT. The CDR3 has 15 residues. The CDR3 here is CASSRSPEGNTEAFF. CDR3 DNA: TGTGCCAGCAGTCGCTCACCGGAGGGAAACACTGAAGCTTTCTTT.

This clone was seen only a few times. At one end the junction does not follow the germline gene, possibly because of a read error. This sequence joins TRBV28 and TRBJ1-2; D gene unclear. This CDR3 has 14 amino acids. Germline V gene sequence: CDR1 MDHEN, CDR2 SYDVKM. DNA for the CDR3: TGTGCCAGCAGTTTATTCCGCGGTATCTATCGCTACACCTTC. Protein product: CASSLFRGIYRYTF.

This clone has a count of ten or more. The gene calls are TRBV25-1 and TRBJ1-2; TRBD1 matches at 10 bases. Per germline, CDR1 MGHDK and CDR2 SYGVNS. V was clipped by 0 bases and J by 5 bases; unmatched bases: 9. CDR3 size: 17 residues. The CDR3 bases are TGTGCCAGCAGTGAATATATGACAGGGGGCTTTCTATATGGCTACACCTTC. This gives the protein CASSEYMTGGFLYGYTF.

This chain joins TRBV5-5 and TRBJ1-1; D may be TRBD1 (6 bases). Looked up from germline, CDR1 is SGHKS and CDR2 is YYEKEE (reference sequence). The CDR3 has 15 amino acids. Deletions cut 2 bases from V and 7 bases from J, with 18 bases between. CDR3 bases: TGTGCCAGCAGCTTAGCCCAAACAGGGACGGGTGAAGCTTTCTTT. Residues: CASSLAQTGTGEAFF.

With regard to this clone: A read error may be the cause here, since a much bigger clone is one base away. J is TRBJ2-3 and V is TRBV11-2, with 7 nucleotides matching TRBD2. The CDR3 has 16 amino acids. Germline values: CDR1 SGHAT, CDR2 FQNNGV. Germline trimming cut 2 bases from V and 6 bases from J; bases unmatched to any gene: 11. The CDR3 coding sequence is TGTGCCAGCAGCTTATGGGCATTAGCGGGTGAGGATACGCAGTATTTT. It yields the protein CASSLWALAGEDTQYF.

This chain uses TRBV11-2 with TRBJ2-1; D remains ambiguous. The V gene's germline CDR1 is SGHAT and CDR2 FQNNGV. The ends were cut back, 5 bases at V and 7 bases at J, with 6 bases in the middle. CDR3 length: 11 amino acids. CDR3 sequence reads: CASSPLNEQFF. In DNA, the CDR3 is TGTGCCAGCAGCCCCCTAAATGAGCAGTTCTTC.

The chain joins TRBV30 to TRBJ1-5; D is perhaps TRBD1 (5 bases). V lost 4 bases, J lost 4 bases, and 11 bases lay in between. Per germline, CDR1 GTSNPN and CDR2 SVGIG (reference sequence). This CDR3 contains 13 residues. DNA of the CDR3: TGTGCCTGGAATGGGGGACCTAATCAGCCCCAGCATTTT. Amino acids: CAWNGGPNQPQHF.

Details on this clone: The sample carries other DNA sequences with the same CDR3. The CDR3 bases are TGCGCCAGCAGTGAGTCTGTACTGGGGCTGAACAATGAGCAGTTCTTC. It is translated as CASSESVLGLNNEQFF. The V gene is TRBV10-1, the J gene TRBJ2-1; D may be TRBD1 (5 bases). This CDR3 has 16 residues. V lost 0 bases and J lost 5, with 14 bases in between. Germline V gene lookup returns CDR1 WNHNN and CDR2 SYGVQD (reference sequence).